This T cell receptor (beta chain) derives from a study of T cells after yellow fever vaccination. Study-wide background: Fractions of low cell number were prepared using SMART-Seq v4 Ultra Low Input. Study-level findings and limits: Abundant bulk-derived clonotypes could contaminate FACS-sorted repertoires. Weaker, the secondary response had a peak occurring faster, on day 5 versus 15. Clonotype sharing between CD4 and CD8 compartments was small.

Germline CDR1 reads MNHEY; CDR2 reads SVGAGI. V was cut by 6 bases and J by 0 bases, with 6 bases left in between. The CDR3 totals 14 residues. TCRdb called the 5' RACE reads again in MiXCR, with one record for every CDR3 protein. The top ten hold over 12% of the sample, which has just under 600,000 distinct CDR3 sequences, about 13% seen once. Note on this clonotype: Its antigen is unknown. This may come from a read error, since a much larger clone is one base off.

V is TRBV6-5 and J is TRBJ2-6; D uncertain. The specimen comprised PBMCs, sampled on the day of the yellow fever booster vaccination. This TCR was recovered from a man aged 25-40 years who received the YFV17D yellow fever vaccine. As DNA, the CDR3 is TGTGCCAGCAGGTACAGCTCTGGGGCCAACGTCCTGACTTTC. This gives the protein CASRYSSGANVLTF.